Following are 17 T cell receptor beta chains from one sample sequenced in a study of shared clonotypes between healthy human individuals. Naive CD8 cells lacked CD45RO and underwent positive selection for CCR7, leaving out terminally differentiated effector memory CD45RA+ cells. Produced via immunoSEQ multiplex PCR; TCRdb's table is partial and in-frame only. The sample lists about 870,000 clones, approximately 92% occurring once. The specimen was naive CD8+ T cells sorted from blood. The receptors were gathered from a man under 40 in good health.

This chain connects TRBV6-5 to TRBJ2-7; D is perhaps TRBD1 or TRBD2 (5 bases each). Trimming left V 10 bases short and J 7 bases short, with 23 bases between. The germline V gene has CDR1 MNHEY and CDR2 SVGAGI. The length of the CDR3 is 14 residues. The CDR3 sequence: CATATLRGREEQYF. The CDR3 DNA is TGTGCCACCGCCACCCTTCGGGGACGGGAAGAGCAGTACTTC.

The V call is TRBV27, the J call TRBJ2-5; D call uncertain. V dropped 4 bases and J dropped 4 bases, with 4 bases sitting between them. From germline, CDR1 is MNHEY and CDR2 SMNVEV (reference sequence). The CDR3 consists of 11 residues. The CDR3 DNA sequence: TGTGCCAGCAGTTGGTTAGAGACCCAGTACTTC. Its protein product is CASSWLETQYF.

The chain has TRBV5-4 and TRBJ2-3; possible D gene TRBD2, 5 bases. CDR1 and CDR2 (germline): SGHNT, YYREEE (reference sequence). The V gene lost 0 bases and the J gene lost 5 bases, with 7 bases spanning the gap. The length of the CDR3 is 13 residues. The CDR3 DNA reads TGTGCCAGCAGCTTGGGGGGAGAAGATACGCAGTATTTT. The encoded protein is CASSLGGEDTQYF.

This clone is a singleton in its sample. The V and J genes are TRBV7-9 and TRBJ1-1; possible D gene TRBD1, 6 bases. The CDR3 has 16 residues. Germline CDR1 SEHNR, CDR2 FQNEAQ (reference sequence). V lost 1 base and J lost 0, with 12 bases in between. The CDR3 DNA reads TGTGCCAGCAGCTTAGGTCCAGGGGAGGTGAACACTGAAGCTTTCTTT. Translated, it gives CASSLGPGEVNTEAFF.

This chain uses TRBV2 with TRBJ2-1, with D possibly TRBD2 on 6 matching bases. The CDR3 length is 14 residues. V lost 8 bases and J 2 bases, leaving 13 bases between the germline ends. Germline CDR1 is SNHLY and CDR2 is FYNNEI. CDR3 sequence reads: CASFRGTTYNEQFF. CDR3 in DNA: TGTGCCAGCTTTCGCGGGACGACCTACAATGAGCAGTTCTTC. Complete variable domain (other parts from reference TRBV2 and TRBJ2-1): EPEVTQTPSHQVTQMGQEVILRCVPISNHLYFYWYRQILGQKVEFLVSFYNNEISEKSEIFDDQFSVERPDGSNFTLKIRSTKLEDSAMYFCASFRGTTYNEQFFGPGTRLTVL.

This clone was seen a single time. The rearrangement uses TRBV29-1 and TRBJ2-1; D may be TRBD1 or TRBD2 (5 bases each). Trimming cost V 7 bases and J 10 bases, with 20 bases left between them. This CDR3 contains 13 residues. Germline CDR1 reads SQVTM; CDR2 reads ANQGSEA. The CDR3 spells CSEEQVTGGEQFF. Written as DNA, the CDR3 is TGCAGCGAAGAACAGGTAACAGGAGGCGAGCAGTTCTTC.

This rearrangement joins TRBV11-2 to TRBJ2-1; D might be TRBD2 (5 bases). Between the trimmed V and J ends, which lost 2 bases and 9 bases, there was a span of 14 bases. This CDR3 is 14 amino acids long. Germline CDR1 is SGHAT and CDR2 is FQNNGV. CDR3 in DNA: TGTGCCAGCAGCTTAACCCTAGAGCGGCTTGAGCAGTTCTTC. It codes for CASSLTLERLEQFF.

The CDR3 DNA follows: TGTGCCAGCATTAACTGGTGGACAGGGGGCGCCGACACCGGGGAGCTGTTTTTT. Its protein is CASINWWTGGADTGELFF. The genes are TRBV28 and TRBJ2-2, with 11 bases matching TRBD1. CDR1 and CDR2 from the germline V gene are MDHEN and SYDVKM. Unmatched junction bases numbered 13, after V lost 7 bases and J lost 3 bases. The CDR3 runs to 18 residues.

As for this clone: Other DNA sequences within the sample encode an identical CDR3. The genes are TRBV5-1 and TRBJ2-7; D is undetermined. CDR1 is SGHRS and CDR2 is YFSETQ in the germline V gene. V was clipped by 0 bases and J by 2 bases, with 6 bases between them. This CDR3 spans 13 amino acids. The DNA of the CDR3 is TGCGCCAGCAGCTTGGAGCCGACCTACGAGCAGTACTTC. Residues: CASSLEPTYEQYF.

In its sample, this clone was seen once. The V gene is TRBV10-3, the J gene TRBJ2-3, with 13 bases aligning to TRBD2. Trimming took 8 bases from V and 6 from J; bases not matched to a gene: 17. There are 18 residues in the CDR3. Germline-derived CDR1 and CDR2 are ENHRY and SYGVKD. CDR3 region: CAIAGLAGAWYLSDTQYF. Written as DNA, the CDR3 is TGTGCCATCGCTGGACTAGCGGGAGCGTGGTATCTTTCCGATACGCAGTATTTT.

The genes are TRBV2 and TRBJ2-3; D is unresolved. Trimming removed 3 bases at V and 6 bases at J, with 13 bases between. Germline assignment: CDR1 SNHLY and CDR2 FYNNEI. The CDR3 contains 14 residues. CDR3: CASSDVQTLDTQYF. In DNA form, the CDR3 reads TGTGCCAGCAGTGATGTACAGACTTTGGATACGCAGTATTTT.

The chain joins TRBV14 to TRBJ2-7, with TRBD2 matching over 10 bases. The CDR3 contains 16 residues. In germline, CDR1 is SGHDN, CDR2 FVKESK. Trimming at V came to 2 bases and at J to 3 bases, leaving 7 bases not matched to a gene. CDR3 DNA sequence: TGTGCCAGCAGCCAATCCGGGACTAGCGTTTTCTACGAGCAGTACTTC. Protein: CASSQSGTSVFYEQYF.

The rearrangement uses TRBV29-1 and TRBJ2-7; 7 bases line up with TRBD2. The germline gives CDR1 SQVTM, CDR2 ANQGSEA. The length of the CDR3 is 13 residues. Trimming removed 0 bases from V and 6 bases from J; junction bases left unmatched: 5. This CDR3 reads CSVEDRGESEQYF. The CDR3 DNA follows: TGCAGCGTTGAAGATCGGGGGGAAAGCGAGCAGTACTTC.

This clone has just a few counts. The V gene is TRBV4-3, the J gene TRBJ1-2; D perhaps matches TRBD1 (6 bases). V lost 0 bases and J lost 0, with 11 bases in between. The V gene's germline CDR1 is LGHNA and CDR2 YSLEER. The CDR3 has 16 residues. The CDR3 loop is CASSQDLWDTNYGYTF. The CDR3 DNA follows: TGCGCCAGCAGCCAAGATCTTTGGGACACTAACTATGGCTACACCTTC.

This clone was found once. The rearrangement uses TRBV9 and TRBJ2-7; D may match TRBD1 or TRBD2 (6 bases each). Between the trimmed V and J ends, which lost 2 bases and 7 bases, there was a span of 19 bases. Germline CDR1 SGDLS, CDR2 YYNGEE. The CDR3 runs 15 residues. This chain's CDR3 is CASSVEAGPGAEQYF. The DNA for the CDR3 is TGTGCCAGCAGCGTCGAGGCTGGGCCGGGGGCGGAGCAGTACTTC.

The chain couples TRBV5-1 to TRBJ2-7; the match to TRBD1 covers 9 bases. Germline V lookup: CDR1 SGHRS, CDR2 YFSETQ. The V and J ends lost 4 bases and 2 bases, in that order; junction bases with no gene match: 7. There are 15 residues in the CDR3. The CDR3 here is CASSPTGGSTYEQYF. DNA of the CDR3: TGCGCCAGCAGCCCCACAGGGGGCAGCACCTACGAGCAGTACTTC. Complete variable domain (other parts from reference TRBV5-1 and TRBJ2-7): KAGVTQTPRYLIKTRGQQVTLSCSPISGHRSVSWYQQTPGQGLQFLFEYFSETQRNKGNFPGRFSGRQFSNSRSEMNVSTLELGDSALYLCASSPTGGSTYEQYFGPGTRLTVT.

The rearrangement links TRBV27 to TRBJ1-1; D is possibly TRBD1 (5 bases). CDR1 and CDR2 (germline): MNHEY, SMNVEV (reference sequence). Trimming removed 8 bases at V and 1 base at J, with 11 bases between. The CDR3 loop spans 13 amino acids. The CDR3 here is CASSTGTNTEAFF. The CDR3 DNA sequence: TGTGCCAGCTCAACAGGAACGAACACTGAAGCTTTCTTT.